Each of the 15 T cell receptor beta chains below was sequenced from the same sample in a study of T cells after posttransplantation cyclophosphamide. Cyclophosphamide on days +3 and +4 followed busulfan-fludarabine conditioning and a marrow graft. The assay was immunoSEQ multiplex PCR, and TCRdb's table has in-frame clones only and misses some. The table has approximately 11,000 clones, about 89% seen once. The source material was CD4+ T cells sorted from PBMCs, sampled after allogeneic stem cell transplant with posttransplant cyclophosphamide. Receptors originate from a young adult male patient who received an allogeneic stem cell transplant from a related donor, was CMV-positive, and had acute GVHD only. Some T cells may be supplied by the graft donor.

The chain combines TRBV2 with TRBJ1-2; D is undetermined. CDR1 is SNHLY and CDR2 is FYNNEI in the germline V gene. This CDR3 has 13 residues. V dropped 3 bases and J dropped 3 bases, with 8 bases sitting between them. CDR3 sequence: CASSEEHHYGYTF. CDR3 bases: TGTGCCAGCAGTGAGGAGCACCACTATGGCTACACCTTC.

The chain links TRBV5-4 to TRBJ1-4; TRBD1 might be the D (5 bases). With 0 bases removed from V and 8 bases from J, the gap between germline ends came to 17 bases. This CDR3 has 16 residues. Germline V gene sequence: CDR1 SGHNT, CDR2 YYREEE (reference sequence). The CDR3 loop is CASSLAVAGRREKLFF. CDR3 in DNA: TGTGCCAGCAGCTTGGCTGTGGCAGGGCGTCGGGAAAAACTGTTTTTT.

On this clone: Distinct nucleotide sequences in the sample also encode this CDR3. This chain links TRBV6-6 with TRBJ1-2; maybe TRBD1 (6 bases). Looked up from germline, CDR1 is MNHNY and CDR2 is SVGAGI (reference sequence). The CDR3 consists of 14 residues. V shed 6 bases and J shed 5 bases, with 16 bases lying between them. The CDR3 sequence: CASREGGAGYGYTF. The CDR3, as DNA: TGTGCCAGCAGAGAGGGGGGGGCGGGGTATGGCTACACCTTC.

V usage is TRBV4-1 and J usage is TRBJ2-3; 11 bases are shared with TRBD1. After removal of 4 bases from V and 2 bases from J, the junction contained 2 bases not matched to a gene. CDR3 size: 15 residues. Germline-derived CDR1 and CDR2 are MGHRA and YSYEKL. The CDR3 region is CASSPDRGPTDTQYF. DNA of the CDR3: TGCGCCAGCAGCCCGGACAGGGGGCCCACAGATACGCAGTATTTT.

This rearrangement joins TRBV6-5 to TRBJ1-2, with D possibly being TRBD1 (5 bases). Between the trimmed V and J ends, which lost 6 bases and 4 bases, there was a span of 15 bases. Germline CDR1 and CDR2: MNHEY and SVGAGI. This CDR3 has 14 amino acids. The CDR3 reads CASSPGSTAYGYTF. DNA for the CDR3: TGTGCCAGCAGCCCGGGCTCGACAGCCTATGGCTACACCTTC.

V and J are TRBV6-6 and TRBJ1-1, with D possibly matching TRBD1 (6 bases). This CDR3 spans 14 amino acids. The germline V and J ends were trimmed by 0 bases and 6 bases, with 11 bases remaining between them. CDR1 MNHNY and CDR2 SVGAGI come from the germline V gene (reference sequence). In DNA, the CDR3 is TGTGCCAGCAGTTACTCACAGGGTACCGCTGAAGCTTTCTTT. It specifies CASSYSQGTAEAFF.

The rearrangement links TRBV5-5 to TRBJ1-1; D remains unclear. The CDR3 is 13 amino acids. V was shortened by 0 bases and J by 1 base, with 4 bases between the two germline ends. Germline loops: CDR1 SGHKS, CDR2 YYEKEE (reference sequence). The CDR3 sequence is CASSLAGNTEAFF. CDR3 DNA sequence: TGTGCCAGCAGCTTGGCCGGGAACACTGAAGCTTTCTTT.

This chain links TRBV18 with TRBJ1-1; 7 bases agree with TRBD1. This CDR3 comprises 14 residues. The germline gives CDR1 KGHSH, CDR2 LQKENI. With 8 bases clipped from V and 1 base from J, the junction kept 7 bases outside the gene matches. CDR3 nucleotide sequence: TGTGCCAGCAGCCAAAACAGGGGGAACACTGAAGCTTTCTTT. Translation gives CASSQNRGNTEAFF.

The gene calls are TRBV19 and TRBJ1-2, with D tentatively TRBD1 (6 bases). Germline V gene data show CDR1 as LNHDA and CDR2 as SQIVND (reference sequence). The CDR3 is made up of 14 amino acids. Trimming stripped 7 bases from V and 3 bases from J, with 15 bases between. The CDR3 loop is CASTKGQNHYGYTF. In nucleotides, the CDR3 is TGTGCCAGTACCAAAGGACAGAACCACTATGGCTACACCTTC.

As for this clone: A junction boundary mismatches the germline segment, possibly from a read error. CDR3 DNA: TGTGCCAGCAGCTACTTGGGGAGAACTGAAGCTTTCTTT. This codes for CASSYLGRTEAFF. The chain has TRBV6-5 and TRBJ1-1, with no clear D. Looked up from germline, CDR1 is MNHEY and CDR2 is SVGAGI. This CDR3 region has 13 residues.

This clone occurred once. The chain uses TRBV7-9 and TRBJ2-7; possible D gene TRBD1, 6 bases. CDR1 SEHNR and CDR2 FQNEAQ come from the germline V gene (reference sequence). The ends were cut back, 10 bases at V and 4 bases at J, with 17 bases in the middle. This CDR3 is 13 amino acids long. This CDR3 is CATGTFNYYEQYF. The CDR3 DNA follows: TGTGCCACCGGGACATTTAACTATTACGAGCAGTACTTC.

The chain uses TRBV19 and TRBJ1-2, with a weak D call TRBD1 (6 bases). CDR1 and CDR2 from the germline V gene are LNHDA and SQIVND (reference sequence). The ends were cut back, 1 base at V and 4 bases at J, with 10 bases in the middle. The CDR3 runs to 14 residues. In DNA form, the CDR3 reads TGTGCCAGTAGTATAGGGTCAGGGGTCTATGGCTACACCTTC. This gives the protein CASSIGSGVYGYTF.

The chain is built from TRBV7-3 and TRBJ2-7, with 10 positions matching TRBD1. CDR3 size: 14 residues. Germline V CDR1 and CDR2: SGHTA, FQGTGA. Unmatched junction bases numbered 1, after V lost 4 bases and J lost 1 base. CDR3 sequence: CASSSDRGSYEQYF. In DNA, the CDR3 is TGTGCCAGCAGCTCGGACAGGGGGTCCTACGAGCAGTACTTC.

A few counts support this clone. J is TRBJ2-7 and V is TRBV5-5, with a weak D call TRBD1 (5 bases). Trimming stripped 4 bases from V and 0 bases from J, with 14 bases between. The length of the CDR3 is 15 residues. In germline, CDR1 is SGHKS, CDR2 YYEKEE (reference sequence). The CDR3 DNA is TGTGCCAGCAGCAATGGGCAGGGTCTCTCCTACGAGCAGTACTTC. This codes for CASSNGQGLSYEQYF. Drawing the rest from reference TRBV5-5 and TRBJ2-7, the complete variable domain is DAGVTQSPTHLIKTRGQQVTLRCSPISGHKSVSWYQQVLGQGPQFIFQYYEKEERGRGNFPDRFSARQFPNYSSELNVNALLLGDSALYLCASSNGQGLSYEQYFGPGTRLTVT.

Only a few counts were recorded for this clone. CDR3 in amino acids: CASSMQTAMNTEAFF. The CDR3 DNA is TGTGCCAGTAGTATGCAGACAGCAATGAACACTGAAGCTTTCTTT. V is TRBV19 and J is TRBJ1-1; tentatively, D is TRBD1 (5 bases). CDR3 length: 15 residues. CDR1 and CDR2 from the germline V gene are LNHDA and SQIVND (reference sequence). Deletions cut 3 bases from V and 0 bases from J, with 11 bases between. The full variable domain, with the rest looked up from reference TRBV19 and TRBJ1-1, is DGGITQSPKYLFRKEGQNVTLSCEQNLNHDAMYWYRQDPGQGLRLIYYSQIVNDFQKGDIAEGYSVSREKKESFPLTVTSAQKNPTAFYLCASSMQTAMNTEAFFGQGTRLTVV.